Below are 2 T cell receptor beta chains sequenced from a single sample in a study of cytomegalovirus exposure and HLA in healthy donors. PCR employed 60 Vbeta and 13 Jbeta primers. Clones were read by immunoSEQ multiplex PCR, and TCRdb kept only the in-frame ones, dropping some. The sample lists 160,000 or so clones; 75% to 85% were seen once. Sequenced sample: PBMCs. Source of these receptors: a woman aged 18-29 years in good health and CMV-seropositive.

This chain links TRBV7-9 with TRBJ1-5; TRBD1 aligns across 7 bases. Germline V CDR1 and CDR2: SEHNR, FQNEAQ (reference sequence). The junction had 4 bases not matched to a gene; V was cut back by 5 bases and J by 0 bases. The CDR3 runs 15 residues. The CDR3 coding sequence is TGTGCCAGCAGCAATCGGACAGGTAGCAATCAGCCCCAGCATTTT. It yields the protein CASSNRTGSNQPQHF.

The J gene is TRBJ2-7, the V gene TRBV7-9; TRBD2 matches 7 bases. V trimming: 4 bases; J trimming: 1 base; junction bases outside the gene matches: 10. Germline V CDR1 and CDR2: SEHNR, FQNEAQ (reference sequence). CDR3 length: 16 amino acids. This chain's CDR3 is CASSSPGLADSYEQYF. The CDR3 DNA sequence: TGTGCCAGCAGCTCTCCCGGCCTAGCGGATTCCTACGAGCAGTACTTC.